The source of this T cell receptor beta chain is a study of long-term antiretroviral therapy in people with HIV. Whole-study results and caveats: Blood in the study was drawn between the mid-2000s and the late 2010s, possibly under older ART regimens, which may be less effective than current ones.

Without exception, participants with HIV were treated in the United States. Worth noting for this clone: What it recognizes is unknown.

Germline loops: CDR1 SGHAT, CDR2 FQNNGV. This CDR3 comprises 15 residues. Trimming removed 5 bases at V and 8 bases at J, with 18 bases between. Running of the v3.0 immunoSEQ assay took place at survey level. The assay was immunoSEQ multiplex PCR, and TCRdb's table has in-frame clones only and misses some. The sample yields 26,000 or so clones, roughly nine tenths seen once. The rearrangement uses TRBV11-2 and TRBJ1-4; D is ambiguous. The TCR comes from a woman aged 25-40 years with HIV. The source was unsorted PBMCs, collected 1.9 years after starting antiretroviral therapy. In DNA, the CDR3 is TGTGCCAGCAGCCCCCCCCAGGTTCCGAACGAAAAACTGTTTTTT. Encoded protein: CASSPPQVPNEKLFF. The full variable domain, rest sourced from reference TRBV11-2 and TRBJ1-4, is EAGVAQSPRYKIIEKRQSVAFWCNPISGHATLYWYQQILGQGPKLLIQFQNNGVVDDSQLPKDRFSAERLKGVDSTLKIQPAKLEDSAVYLCASSPPQVPNEKLFFGSGTQLSVL.